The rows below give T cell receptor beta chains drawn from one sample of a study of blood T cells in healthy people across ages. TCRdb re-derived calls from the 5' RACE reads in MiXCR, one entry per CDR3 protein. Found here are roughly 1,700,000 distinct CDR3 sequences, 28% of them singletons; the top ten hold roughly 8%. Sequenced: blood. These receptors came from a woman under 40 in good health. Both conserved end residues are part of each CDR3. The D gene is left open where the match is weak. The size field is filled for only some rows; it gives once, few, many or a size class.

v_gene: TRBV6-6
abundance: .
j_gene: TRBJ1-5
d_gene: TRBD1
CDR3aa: CASNEQGISNQPQHF
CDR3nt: TGTGCCAGCAACGAACAGGGGATTAGCAATCAGCCCCAGCATTTT

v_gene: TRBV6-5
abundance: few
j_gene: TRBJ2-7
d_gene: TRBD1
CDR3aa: CASSSLRGLLYEQYF
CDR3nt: TGTGCCAGCAGTTCCCTCAGGGGGCTCCTCTACGAGCAGTACTTC

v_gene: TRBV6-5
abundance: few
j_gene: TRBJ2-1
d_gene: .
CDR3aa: CASSSGNHEQFF
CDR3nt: TGTGCCAGCAGTTCTGGGAACCATGAGCAGTTCTTC

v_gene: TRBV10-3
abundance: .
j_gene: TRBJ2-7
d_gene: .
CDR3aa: CAIRGLNGYEQYF
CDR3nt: TGTGCCATCAGGGGACTGAATGGCTACGAGCAGTACTTC

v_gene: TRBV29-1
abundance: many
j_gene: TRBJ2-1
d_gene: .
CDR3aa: CSGRGDYNEQFF
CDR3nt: TGCAGCGGAAGGGGAGACTACAATGAGCAGTTCTTC

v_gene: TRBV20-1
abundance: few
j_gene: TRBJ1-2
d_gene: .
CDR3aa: CSVPVGGGYTF
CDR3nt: TGCAGTGTTCCCGTTGGTGGTGGCTACACCTTC

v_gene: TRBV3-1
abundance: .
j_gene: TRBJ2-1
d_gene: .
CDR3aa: CASSQYYEGTPSSYNEQFF
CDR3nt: TGTGCCAGCAGCCAATATTATGAAGGGACACCCAGCTCCTACAATGAGCAGTTCTTC

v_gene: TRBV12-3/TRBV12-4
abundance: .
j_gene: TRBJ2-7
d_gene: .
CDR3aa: CASSFDDDGPYEQYF
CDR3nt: TGTGCCAGCAGTTTTGACGATGATGGTCCCTACGAGCAGTACTTC

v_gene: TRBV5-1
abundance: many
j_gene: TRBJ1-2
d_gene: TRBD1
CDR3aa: CASSLVVGGADGYTF
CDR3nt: TGCGCCAGCAGCTTGGTCGTAGGGGGCGCCGATGGCTACACCTTC

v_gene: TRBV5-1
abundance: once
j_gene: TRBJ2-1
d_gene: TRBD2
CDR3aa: CASSGGLAKNEQFF
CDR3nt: TGCGCCAGCAGCGGGGGACTAGCAAAGAATGAGCAGTTCTTC

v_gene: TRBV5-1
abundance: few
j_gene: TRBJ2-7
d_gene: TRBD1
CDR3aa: CASSLAVEAGGSEQYF
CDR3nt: TGCGCCAGCAGCTTGGCCGTCGAGGCAGGGGGCTCCGAGCAGTACTTC

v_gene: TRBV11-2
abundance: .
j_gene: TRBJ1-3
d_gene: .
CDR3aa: CASSRSASGNTIYF
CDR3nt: TGTGCCAGCAGCCGATCAGCCTCTGGAAACACCATATATTTT

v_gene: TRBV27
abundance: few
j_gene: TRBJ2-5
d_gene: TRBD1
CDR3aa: CASRPAGTGPGRLYF
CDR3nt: TGTGCCAGCCGACCAGCCGGGACAGGCCCAGGGCGGCTGTACTTC

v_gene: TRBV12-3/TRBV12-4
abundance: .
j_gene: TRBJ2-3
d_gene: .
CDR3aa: CASSNSVRDTDTQYF
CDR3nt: TGTGCCAGCAGTAATTCGGTCCGGGACACAGATACGCAGTATTTT

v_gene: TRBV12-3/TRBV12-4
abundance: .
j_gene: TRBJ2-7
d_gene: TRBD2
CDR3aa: CASSLGGSGGHEQYF
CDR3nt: TGTGCCAGCAGTTTAGGTGGTAGCGGGGGGCATGAGCAGTACTTC